This T cell receptor beta chain was profiled in a study of neoadjuvant anti-PD-1 for oral cavity cancer (dated by TCRdb to the early 2020s). Turning to the overall study: Three to four biweekly doses of nivolumab at 3 mg/kg were mostly administered to patients before curative-intent surgical resection. Patients who did not progress were given a fourth nivolumab dose at about day 43 and had definitive surgical resection on days 50-56. Under RECIST 1.1, patients with complete response, partial response or stable disease were classed as responders, and patients with progression were classed as non-responders. There were 12 to 13 patients in the parent correlative cohort, and the response rate was less than 40%. Broader findings and caveats from the paper: Higher pretreatment blood TCRbeta clonality and lower post-treatment tumor TCRbeta clonality were correlated with higher pretreatment blood Treg/Th17 ratios. Larger post-treatment sizes of preexisting intratumoral clones correlated with greater tumor shrinkage, suggesting expansion of preexisting clones contributed to response. Only a few patients per response group were included in the TCR analyses, and the authors called for validation in larger cohorts.

Survey sequencing of tumors used two replicates per sample, and the tumor libraries mostly started from 4.5 to 5.5 ug of input genomic DNA. TCRbeta libraries were prepared with the immunoSEQ hsTCRbeta kit according to the manufacturer's instructions. An Illumina NovaSeq 6000 S4 flow cell was used to sequence the final libraries, which had first been combined to 3 nM. The authors' pipeline ran thus. Raw data preprocessing and quality control were performed with the immunoSEQ Analyzer. The analysis was limited to productive rearrangements, and each clonotype was defined by a unique CDR3 amino acid sequence. Repertoire clonality was estimated as the Gini-Simpson index, computed with the R package tcR. Gini indices were compared with Student's t test, and associations with tumor size change were assessed by Pearson correlation. TCRdb retrieved this table from immuneACCESS and kept in-frame rearrangements only. Not all clones are present; in checked studies, unresolved V genes account for under half, and no reason is known for the remainder. For V, J and clone size, that table is used; D and trimming come from the DNA. The sample table holds about 9,300 clones, of which around 63% were seen once. The ten top clones hold about 8.3% of the sample.

Turning to this clone: The clone's antigen remains unknown. No much larger clone exists at a distance of one base, and base qualities are not known.

The time point label, read with the paper, signifies: before neoadjuvant nivolumab. Patients were newly diagnosed with stage II-IVA oral cavity squamous cell carcinoma and had received no prior systemic or radiation treatment. The cohort consisted of patients with HPV-negative, locally advanced oral cavity squamous cell carcinoma. The samples were obtained from a longitudinal correlative study of a single-arm phase II trial testing neoadjuvant nivolumab in oral cavity squamous cell carcinoma. Genomic DNA-based TCRbeta sequencing was performed on subject-matched pre- and post-treatment PBMCs and tumors from three responders and three non-responders. The Maxwell RSC DNA from Tissue kit was used to isolate genomic DNA from tumor tissue. V has 4 bases trimmed and J has 0 bases trimmed; junction bases matching no gene number 1. The germline V gene provides CDR1 SQVTM and CDR2 ANQGSEA. The CDR3 sequence holds 13 residues, the cysteine and phenylalanine included. The read is trimmed to its CDR3 DNA, 39 bases read in frame from base 1.

This receptor was obtained from a person aged 40 to 85 with oral cavity squamous cell carcinoma. The sequence links TRBV29-1 to TRBJ2-7, and TRBD2 aligns with 9 junction nucleotides. Here the sequenced sample was tumor tissue, taken before nivolumab (anti-PD-1) treatment. The DNA sequence is given as TGCAGCGTTGCTAGCGGGAACTCCTACGAGCAGTACTTC. This yields the protein CSVASGNSYEQYF.